What follows are 3 T cell receptor beta chains derived from one specimen sequenced in a study of blood T cells in healthy people across ages. The use of a sample-barcoded 5' primer and a J-beta primer mix characterized a second PCR of about 7 to 12 cycles. From the 5' RACE reads, TCRdb called clonotypes with MiXCR, one entry per CDR3 protein. The sample has around 700,000 distinct CDR3 sequences, 25% seen once. These data were also reused for a study on T cells of mothers and their children.

Sequenced sample: blood. The receptor set was obtained from a boy aged 5-17 years in good health.

The gene calls are TRBV4-3 and TRBJ2-5; D may be TRBD2 (7 bases). Trimming removed 0 bases at V and 2 bases at J, with 19 bases between. This CDR3 has 18 residues. Germline values: CDR1 LGHNA, CDR2 YSLEER. As DNA, the CDR3 is TGCGCCAGCAGCCAAGATGCGACTACCAGCGGGACACAAGAGACCCAGTACTTC. This encodes CASSQDATTSGTQETQYF.

The chain uses TRBV7-2 and TRBJ2-2, with D unclear. This CDR3 spans 12 amino acids. Trimming pared 5 bases from V and 5 bases from J, leaving 6 bases between. Looked up from germline, CDR1 is SGHTA and CDR2 is FQGNSA. The CDR3: CASSRWTGELFF. CDR3 bases: TGTGCCAGCAGCCGTTGGACCGGGGAGCTGTTTTTT.

This clonotype has a handful of counts. The V call is TRBV27, the J call TRBJ2-3, with D possibly matching TRBD2 (5 bases). V was pared by 3 bases and J by 4 bases, with 17 bases between. CDR1 MNHEY and CDR2 SMNVEV come from the germline V gene (reference sequence). The CDR3 is 16 residues long. DNA for the CDR3: TGTGCCAGCAGTTTGAGGGCGGTCATACCCCCAGATACGCAGTATTTT. Amino acid sequence: CASSLRAVIPPDTQYF.